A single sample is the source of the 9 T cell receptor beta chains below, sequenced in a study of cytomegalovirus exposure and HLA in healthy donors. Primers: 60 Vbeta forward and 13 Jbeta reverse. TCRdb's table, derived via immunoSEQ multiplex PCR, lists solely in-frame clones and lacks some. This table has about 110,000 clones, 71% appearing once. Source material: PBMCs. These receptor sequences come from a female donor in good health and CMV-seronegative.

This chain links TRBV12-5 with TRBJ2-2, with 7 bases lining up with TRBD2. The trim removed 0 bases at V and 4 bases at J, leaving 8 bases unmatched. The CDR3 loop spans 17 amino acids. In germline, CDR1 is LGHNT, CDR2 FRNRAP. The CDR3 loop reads CASGLVHRGGGTGELFF. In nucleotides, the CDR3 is TGTGCTAGTGGTTTGGTACACCGCGGGGGAGGCACCGGGGAGCTGTTTTTT.

The CDR3 nucleotides are TGTGCCAGCAGCGTATTCGGCGGAAGCTATGGCTACACCTTC. Encoded protein: CASSVFGGSYGYTF. The chain joins TRBV9 to TRBJ1-2; D gene unclear. The CDR3 contains 14 residues. Deletions cut 1 base from V and 4 bases from J, with 11 bases between. Germline V gene data show CDR1 as SGDLS and CDR2 as YYNGEE. Together with reference TRBV9 and TRBJ1-2, the CDR3 gives the full variable domain: DSGVTQTPKHLITATGQRVTLRCSPRSGDLSVYWYQQSLDQGLQFLIQYYNGEERAKGNILERFSAQQFPDLHSELNLSSLELGDSALYFCASSVFGGSYGYTFGSGTRLTVV.

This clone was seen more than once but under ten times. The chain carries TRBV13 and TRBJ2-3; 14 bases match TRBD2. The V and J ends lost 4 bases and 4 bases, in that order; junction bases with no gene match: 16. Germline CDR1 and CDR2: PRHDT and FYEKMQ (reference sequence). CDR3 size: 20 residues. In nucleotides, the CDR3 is TGTGCCAGCAGCTCTGCAAATTTGGGACTAGCGGGAGTGAGCTCAGATACGCAGTATTTT. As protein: CASSSANLGLAGVSSDTQYF.

The CDR3 loop is CASSWDSQYTGELFF. CDR3 in DNA: TGCGCCAGCAGCTGGGACAGCCAGTACACCGGGGAGCTGTTTTTT. The chain recombines TRBV5-1 with TRBJ2-2; 7 bases fit TRBD1. With 3 bases clipped from V and 3 bases from J, the junction kept 5 bases outside the gene matches. The CDR3 covers 15 residues. Germline CDR1 and CDR2: SGHRS and YFSETQ.

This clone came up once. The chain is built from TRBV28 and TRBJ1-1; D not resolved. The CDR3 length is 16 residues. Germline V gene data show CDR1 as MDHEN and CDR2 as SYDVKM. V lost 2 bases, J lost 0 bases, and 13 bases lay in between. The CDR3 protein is CASSLIGVRLNTEAFF. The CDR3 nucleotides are TGTGCCAGCAGTTTAATCGGGGTGCGATTGAACACTGAAGCTTTCTTT.

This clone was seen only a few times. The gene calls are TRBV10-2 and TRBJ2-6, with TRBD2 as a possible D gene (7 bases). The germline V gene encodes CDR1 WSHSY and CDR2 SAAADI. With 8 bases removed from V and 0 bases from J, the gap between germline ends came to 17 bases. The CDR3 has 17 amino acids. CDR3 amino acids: CASLRGGDPSGANVLTF. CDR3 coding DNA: TGCGCCAGCTTGAGGGGGGGGGACCCCTCTGGGGCCAACGTCCTGACTTTC.

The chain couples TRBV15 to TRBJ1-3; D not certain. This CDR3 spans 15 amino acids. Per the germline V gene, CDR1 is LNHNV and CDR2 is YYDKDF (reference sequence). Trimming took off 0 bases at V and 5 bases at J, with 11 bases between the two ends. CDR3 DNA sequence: TGTGCCACCAGCAGAGATATGACTGCTCGAAACACCATATATTTT. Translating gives CATSRDMTARNTIYF. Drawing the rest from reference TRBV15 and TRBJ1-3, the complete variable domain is DAMVIQNPRYQVTQFGKPVTLSCSQTLNHNVMYWYQQKSSQAPKLLFHYYDKDFNNEADTPDNFQSRRPNTSFCFLDIRSPGLGDTAMYLCATSRDMTARNTIYFGEGSWLTVV.

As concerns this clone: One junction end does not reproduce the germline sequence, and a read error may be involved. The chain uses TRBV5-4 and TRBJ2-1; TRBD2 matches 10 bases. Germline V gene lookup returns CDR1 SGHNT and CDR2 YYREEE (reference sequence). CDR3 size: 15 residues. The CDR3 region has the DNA TGTGCCAGCACCTTGGGGACTAGCGTCTACAATGAGCAGTTCTTC. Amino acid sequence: CASTLGTSVYNEQFF.

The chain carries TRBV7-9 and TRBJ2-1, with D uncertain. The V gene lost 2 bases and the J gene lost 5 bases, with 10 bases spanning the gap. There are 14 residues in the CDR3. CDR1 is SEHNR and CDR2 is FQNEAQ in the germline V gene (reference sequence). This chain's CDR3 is CASSLRSHDNEQFF. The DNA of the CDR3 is TGTGCCAGCAGCTTAAGGAGTCATGACAATGAGCAGTTCTTC.